The next 18 T cell receptor beta chains were all read from a single sample in a study of blood T cell repertoires in COVID-19. Repertoires were generated with immunoSEQ multiplex PCR, while TCRdb's copy carries only in-frame clones and drops some. This sample has around 140,000 clones, with over 75% found just once. Material for sequencing was PBMCs or T cells enriched from blood (not recorded which). These receptors were collected from a man between 50 and 59 years old in a cohort exposed to, infected with or recovered from COVID-19 (not recorded which).

This clone came up once. The chain is built from TRBV29-1 and TRBJ1-2; D uncertain. The CDR3 spans 12 residues. Germline CDR1 is SQVTM and CDR2 is ANQGSEA. V was cut by 6 bases and J by 8 bases, with 16 bases left in between. CDR3 bases: TGCAGCGTGGAGGAACAGATGGGCGGCTACACCTTC. Translated: CSVEEQMGGYTF. Filled out from reference TRBV29-1 and TRBJ1-2, the complete variable domain reads SAVISQKPSRDICQRGTSLTIQCQVDSQVTMMFWYRQQPGQSLTLIATANQGSEATYESGFVIDKFPISRPNLTFSTLTVSNMSPEDSSIYLCSVEEQMGGYTFGSGTRLTVV.

The chain uses TRBV10-1 and TRBJ2-2; 11 nucleotides agree with TRBD2. Germline V gene sequence: CDR1 WNHNN, CDR2 SYGVQD (reference sequence). V gave up 1 base and J gave up 5 bases; unmatched junction bases: 3. This CDR3 has 16 amino acids. The CDR3 nucleotides are TGCGCCAGCAGTGAGTTGTTAGCGGGAGGGACCGGGGAGCTGTTTTTT. Its protein product is CASSELLAGGTGELFF.

CDR3 coding DNA: TGTGCCAGCAGCTTTTATGGAATAGCGAACACAGATACGCAGTATTTT. It is translated as CASSFYGIANTDTQYF. The rearrangement uses TRBV7-9 and TRBJ2-3, with D maybe TRBD2 (5 bases). The V gene's germline CDR1 is SEHNR and CDR2 FQNEAQ (reference sequence). The CDR3 runs to 16 residues. Between the trimmed V and J ends, which lost 3 bases and 2 bases, there was a span of 15 bases.

This chain connects TRBV7-2 to TRBJ2-5; maybe TRBD2 (7 bases). The germline V gene has CDR1 SGHTA and CDR2 FQGNSA. The CDR3 runs to 15 residues. Trimming pared 5 bases from V and 3 bases from J, leaving 16 bases between. The CDR3 here is CASSQGGRGKETQYF. CDR3 DNA sequence: TGTGCCAGCAGCCAAGGGGGGAGGGGGAAAGAGACCCAGTACTTC.

Ten or more counts support this clone. Here the CDR3 reads CASSPGSGGGDGYTF. The CDR3 region has the DNA TGTGCCAGCAGCCCAGGCTCCGGGGGGGGAGATGGCTACACCTTC. The V call is TRBV13, the J call TRBJ1-2, with D tentatively TRBD1 (5 bases). CDR1 PRHDT and CDR2 FYEKMQ come from the germline V gene (reference sequence). CDR3 length equals 15 residues. Trimming took 5 bases from V and 6 from J, leaving 19 bases between them.

CDR3 sequence (DNA): TGTGCCAGTAGTACCCAGACAGGGAGTATCCAGCCCCAGCATTTT. This codes for CASSTQTGSIQPQHF. The chain links TRBV19 to TRBJ1-5; 7 nucleotides match TRBD1. V lost 4 bases, J lost 7 bases, and 10 bases stayed unmatched. This CDR3 has 15 amino acids. The germline gives CDR1 LNHDA, CDR2 SQIVND (reference sequence).

The J gene is TRBJ2-2, the V gene TRBV11-2; 7 positions agree with TRBD2. This CDR3 region has 15 residues. Germline V lookup: CDR1 SGHAT, CDR2 FQNNGV. J was trimmed by 4 bases and V by 5 bases; bases with no gene match: 7. The CDR3 region has the DNA TGTGCCAGCAGCCCAAGCGGGACTCGCACCGGGGAGCTGTTTTTT. Amino acids: CASSPSGTRTGELFF.

The chain's CDR3 is CAWSVSFWSEQFF. The CDR3 region has the DNA TGTGCCTGGAGTGTCAGTTTTTGGAGTGAGCAGTTCTTC. V gene TRBV30 combines with J gene TRBJ2-1; no definite D call. The CDR3 runs 13 residues. V lost 0 bases and J 9 bases, leaving 12 bases between the germline ends. Germline V gives CDR1 GTSNPN, CDR2 SVGIG (reference sequence). Based on the CDR3 plus reference TRBV30 and TRBJ2-1, the full variable domain is SQTIHQWPATLVQPVGSPLSLECTVEGTSNPNLYWYRQAAGRGLQLLFYSVGIGQISSEVPQNLSASRPQDRQFILSSKKLLLSDSGFYLCAWSVSFWSEQFFGPGTRLTVL.

The chain combines TRBV6-5 with TRBJ1-1; 7 nucleotides align to TRBD1. The CDR3 loop spans 13 amino acids. Germline V CDR1 and CDR2: MNHEY, SVGAGI. J was trimmed by 5 bases and V by 6 bases; bases with no gene match: 6. DNA of the CDR3: TGTGCCAGCAGGGGACCAGGGGGAACTGAAGCTTTCTTT. Translated, it gives CASRGPGGTEAFF.

The V gene is TRBV29-1, the J gene TRBJ1-1; D not resolved. The CDR3 spans 12 residues. CDR1 SQVTM and CDR2 ANQGSEA come from the germline V gene. Trimming left V 4 bases short and J 5 bases short, with 11 bases between. Here the CDR3 reads CSVGEGKTEAFF. CDR3 in DNA: TGCAGCGTTGGGGAGGGAAAGACTGAAGCTTTCTTT.

The chain joins TRBV4-1 to TRBJ2-3; 9 positions match TRBD2. The trim removed 0 bases at V and 5 bases at J, leaving 6 bases unmatched. The CDR3 is 16 amino acids. Germline CDR1 is MGHRA and CDR2 is YSYEKL. The CDR3 loop reads CASSQDLAGGGDTQYF. CDR3 coding DNA: TGCGCCAGCAGCCAAGATTTGGCGGGAGGGGGAGATACGCAGTATTTT.

The rearrangement links TRBV12-3 or TRBV12-4 to TRBJ1-5; D is unresolved. The CDR3 contains 12 residues. Deletions cut 5 bases from V and 7 bases from J, with 9 bases between. The CDR3 DNA reads TGTGCCAGCAGTGTCCCCTTCCAGCCCCAGCATTTT. Translation gives CASSVPFQPQHF.

CDR3 in DNA: TGTGCCAGCAGCGGGGTGGAGGGGGCGTTGAACACTGAAGCTTTCTTT. As protein: CASSGVEGALNTEAFF. V usage is TRBV5-6 and J usage is TRBJ1-1; 7 nucleotides align to TRBD1. Germline loops: CDR1 SGHDT, CDR2 YYEEEE. This CDR3 comprises 16 residues. The junction had 9 bases not matched to a gene; V was cut back by 4 bases and J by 0 bases.

Regarding this clone: Relative to the germline gene, one junction end is altered; a read error may explain this. Other DNA sequences from this sample encode an identical CDR3 as well. The V gene is TRBV18, the J gene TRBJ1-1; no firm D call. CDR3 size: 13 residues. Germline V gene lookup returns CDR1 KGHSH and CDR2 LQKENI. CDR3: CASSLRRLTEAFF. The CDR3 nucleotides are TGTGCCAGCTCGCTAAGGAGGCTCACTGAGGCTTTCTTT.

This clone was observed a few times. Compared with germline, one end of the junction differs, possibly owing to a read error. The rearrangement links TRBV7-9 to TRBJ2-7, with TRBD1 matching over 9 bases. The CDR3 extends over 15 amino acids. CDR1 is SEHNR and CDR2 is FQNEAQ in the germline V gene (reference sequence). The CDR3 reads CASSPQGANGYAQYF. The CDR3 DNA sequence: TGTGCCAGCAGCCCACAGGGGGCAAATGGCTACGCGCAGTACTTC.

The genes are TRBV7-8 and TRBJ2-7, with 8 bases aligning to TRBD2. Unmatched junction bases numbered 11, after V lost 5 bases and J lost 2 bases. The CDR3 length is 16 residues. Germline-derived CDR1 and CDR2 are SGHVS and FQNEAQ. CDR3 nucleotide sequence: TGTGCCAGCAGCCCGAGTGGTAGCGGGACCGCCTACGAGCAGTACTTC. Its translation: CASSPSGSGTAYEQYF.

V and J are TRBV7-9 and TRBJ2-5; 7 bases map to TRBD1. With V trimmed by 5 bases and J by 4 bases, 7 bases remained unmatched. The CDR3 covers 14 residues. Germline loops: CDR1 SEHNR, CDR2 FQNEAQ (reference sequence). CDR3 bases: TGTGCCAGCAGCCAGGAGACAGGGCGAGAGACCCAGTACTTC. It translates to CASSQETGRETQYF.

This chain uses TRBV3-1 (or the pseudogene TRBV3-2) with TRBJ1-6, with TRBD1 identical over 9 bases. The CDR3 extends over 16 amino acids. CDR1 is LGHDT, CDR2 YNNKEL, per germline (reference sequence). The trim removed 2 bases at V and 6 bases at J, leaving 5 bases unmatched. The CDR3 nucleotides are TGTGCCAGCAGCCAAACAGGGGGCCTGGCTAATTCACCCCTCCACTTT. This gives the protein CASSQTGGLANSPLHF.